The T cell receptor beta chain described here comes from a study of Tregs in tolerant kidney transplant recipients. Clones were read by immunoSEQ multiplex PCR, and TCRdb kept only the in-frame ones, dropping some. The table for this sample gives under 40,000 clones. Of note for this clone: The antigen is not known. The read terminates 3 residues ahead of where the CDR3 ends, so the germline J gene completes it.

Findings of the study overall: Biological reproducibility was not directly addressed, but technical replication error appeared minimal.

J lost 3 bases, V lost 4 bases, and 5 bases had no gene match. CDR3 length: 15 amino acids. Germline CDR1 reads MNHEY; CDR2 reads SVGEGT. The chain employs TRBV6-2 or TRBV6-3 and TRBJ2-5, with TRBD1 matching 10 bases. The specimen comprised CD8+ T cells from blood, sampled before the transplant. The origin of this receptor is a human donor who received a combined kidney and bone marrow transplant. Incomplete CDR3 DNA: TGTGCCAGCAGTTTGGGACAGGGGACAGAAGAGACC. Translated, it gives CASSLGQGTEET. From start to end, the CDR3 is CASSLGQGTEETQYF.